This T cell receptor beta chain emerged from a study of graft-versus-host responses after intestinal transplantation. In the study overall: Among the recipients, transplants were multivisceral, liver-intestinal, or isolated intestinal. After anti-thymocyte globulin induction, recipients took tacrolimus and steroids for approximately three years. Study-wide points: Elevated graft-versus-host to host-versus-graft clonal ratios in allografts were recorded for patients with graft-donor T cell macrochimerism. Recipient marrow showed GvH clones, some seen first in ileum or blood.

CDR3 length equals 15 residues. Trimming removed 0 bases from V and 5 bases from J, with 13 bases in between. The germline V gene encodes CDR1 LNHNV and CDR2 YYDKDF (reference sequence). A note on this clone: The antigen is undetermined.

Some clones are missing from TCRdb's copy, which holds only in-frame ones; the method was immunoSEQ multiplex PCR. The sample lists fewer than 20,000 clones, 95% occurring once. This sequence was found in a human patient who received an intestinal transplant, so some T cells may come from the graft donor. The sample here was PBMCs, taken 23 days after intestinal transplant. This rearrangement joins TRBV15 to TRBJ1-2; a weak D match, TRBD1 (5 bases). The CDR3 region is CATSREKTESYGYTF. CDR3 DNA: TGTGCCACCAGCAGAGAGAAGACAGAATCTTATGGCTACACCTTC.